Listed below are T cell receptor beta chains from one sample, sequenced in a study of monozygotic twins with inflammatory bowel disease. From its re-call of the 5' RACE reads, TCRdb lists each CDR3 protein once, without DNA. The sample data list roughly 150,000 distinct CDR3 sequences. Sequencing was performed on blood. The source is a human donor with ulcerative colitis or Crohn's disease, or a healthy co-twin of an affected twin (not recorded which). The CDR3 runs from the conserved cysteine through the conserved F or W. Fields, in order: CDR3 length, J gene, V gene, CDR3 protein.

length: 17; J: TRBJ2-1; V: TRBV6-5; CDR3: CASSYTLGGSGAVEQFF
length: 18; J: TRBJ2-1; V: TRBV5-1; CDR3: CASSLPIAGTSGYNEQFF
length: 14; J: TRBJ1-2; V: TRBV5-1; CDR3: CASTSTGVDYGYTF
length: 13; J: TRBJ1-5; V: TRBV30; CDR3: CAWRPEQNQPQHF
length: 14; J: TRBJ2-3; V: TRBV15; CDR3: CATSRVTRPPQQYF
length: 15; J: TRBJ1-2; V: TRBV11-2; CDR3: CASSPGWGDNYGYTF
length: 12; J: TRBJ1-1; V: TRBV29-1; CDR3: CSVDITVTEAFF
length: 14; J: TRBJ2-2; V: TRBV10-3; CDR3: CAIKGQPNTGELFF
length: 12; J: TRBJ1-2; V: TRBV30; CDR3: CAWLTGGRGYTF
length: 17; J: TRBJ2-7; V: TRBV5-1; CDR3: CASSPSGTVRLESEQYF
length: 14; J: TRBJ1-2; V: TRBV11-2; CDR3: CASSLMGLLYGYTF
length: 13; J: TRBJ2-1; V: TRBV7-3; CDR3: CASSYSGDGEQFF
length: 16; J: TRBJ2-1; V: TRBV21-1; CDR3: CASSKESESSYNEQFF
length: 14; J: TRBJ1-1; V: TRBV5-1; CDR3: CASRVGTDDTEAFF
length: 15; J: TRBJ2-1; V: TRBV3-1; CDR3: CASSQRGQRANEQFF
length: 15; J: TRBJ1-1; V: TRBV7-2; CDR3: CASSFTQGPGTEAFF
length: 14; J: TRBJ2-1; V: TRBV29-1; CDR3: CSSRSGLAGTKQFF
length: 17; J: TRBJ1-4; V: TRBV5-1; CDR3: CASSFSRGSILEEKLFF
length: 21; J: TRBJ2-1; V: TRBV7-9; CDR3: CASSPPLRPSGNQTPYNEQFF
length: 16; J: TRBJ1-2; V: TRBV5-8; CDR3: CASSSILQGTNYGYTF
length: 13; J: TRBJ1-1; V: TRBV5-1; CDR3: CASREGGNTEAFF
length: 14; J: TRBJ2-5; V: TRBV7-9; CDR3: CASSLGGAQETQYF
length: 16; J: TRBJ1-6; V: TRBV18; CDR3: CASSLKIAGLDSPLHF
length: 16; J: TRBJ1-1; V: TRBV5-1; CDR3: CASSHLTGGRNTEAFF
length: 13; J: TRBJ2-7; V: TRBV3-1; CDR3: CASSQGGVYEQYF
length: 14; J: TRBJ2-5; V: TRBV11-2; CDR3: CASSLTVGTKTQYF
length: 16; J: TRBJ2-1; V: TRBV7-9; CDR3: CASSPRQGSSYNEQFF
length: 14; J: TRBJ1-1; V: TRBV10-3; CDR3: CAISGKGAQSEAFF
length: 12; J: TRBJ2-5; V: TRBV7-3; CDR3: CASSLNQETQYF
length: 14; J: TRBJ2-2; V: TRBV10-3; CDR3: CAISPQGGTGELFF
length: 15; J: TRBJ2-2; V: TRBV27; CDR3: CASTPLSGRAGELFF
length: 15; J: TRBJ2-2; V: TRBV12-3/TRBV12-4; CDR3: CASTPFSGNTGELFF
length: 14; J: TRBJ1-2; V: TRBV29-1; CDR3: CSSLAQQGLGGYTF
length: 15; J: TRBJ2-1; V: TRBV19; CDR3: CASSIASGRFDEQFF
length: 16; J: TRBJ2-4; V: TRBV12-3/TRBV12-4; CDR3: CASSSGLAGFENIQYF
length: 16; J: TRBJ2-6; V: TRBV29-1; CDR3: CSVEGTAKSGANVLTF
length: 14; J: TRBJ1-2; V: TRBV6-6; CDR3: CASSYYDRAGGYNF
length: 17; J: TRBJ2-1; V: TRBV24-1; CDR3: CATSDFSGGVRYNEQFF
length: 17; J: TRBJ2-2; V: TRBV6-1; CDR3: CASSPNPGQGGTGELFF
length: 13; J: TRBJ1-5; V: TRBV7-2; CDR3: CASSFWGNQPQHF